This TCR beta chain was found in a study of blood T cell repertoires in COVID-19. The CDR3 consists of 14 residues. Germline CDR1 is SGDLS and CDR2 is YYNGEE. Trimming pared 3 bases from V and 8 bases from J, leaving 14 bases between. Participants, about 18 to 90 years old, spanned 24 US areas. Clinical history reported by participants formed the basis on which cohorts were assigned. Two negative PCRs, clearance, or symptom resolution were required of recovered Cohort 3 donors. As handled by the study authors: Amplification of reference gene primers was used by the study to estimate nucleated cell counts. Produced via immunoSEQ multiplex PCR; TCRdb's table is partial and in-frame only. V and J calls and clone size follow that table, whereas D and trimming were derived from the DNA. The data contain some 300,000 clones, roughly 86% of them seen just once; the ten biggest clones take up about 9.4%.

Material: PBMCs or T cells enriched from blood (not recorded which). This sequence joins TRBV9 and TRBJ1-4; D gene uncertain. The receptor comes from a woman aged 25 to 39 who had recovered from COVID-19. The CDR3 nucleotides read TGTGCCAGCAGCGGGAGCTTAGCGGAAGAAAAACTGTTTTTT. It specifies CASSGSLAEEKLFF.